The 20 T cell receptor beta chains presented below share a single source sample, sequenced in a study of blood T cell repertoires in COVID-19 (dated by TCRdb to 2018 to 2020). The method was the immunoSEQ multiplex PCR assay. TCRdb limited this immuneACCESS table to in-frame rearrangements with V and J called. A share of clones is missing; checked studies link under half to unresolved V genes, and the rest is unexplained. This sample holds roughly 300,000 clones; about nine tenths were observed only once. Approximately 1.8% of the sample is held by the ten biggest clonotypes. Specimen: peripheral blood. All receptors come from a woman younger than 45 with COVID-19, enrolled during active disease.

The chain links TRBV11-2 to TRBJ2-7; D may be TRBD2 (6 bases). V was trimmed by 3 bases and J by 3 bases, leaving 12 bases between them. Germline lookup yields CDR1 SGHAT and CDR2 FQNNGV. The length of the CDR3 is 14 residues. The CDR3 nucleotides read TGTGCCAGCAGCTTGGGCGGGGATCTCTACGAGCAGTACGTC. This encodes CASSLGGDLYEQYV.

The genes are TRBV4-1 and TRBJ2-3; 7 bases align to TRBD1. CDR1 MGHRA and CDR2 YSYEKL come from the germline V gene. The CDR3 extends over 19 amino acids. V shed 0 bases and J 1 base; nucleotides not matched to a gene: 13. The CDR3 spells CASSQDGPGGARGTDTQYF. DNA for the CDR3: TGCGCCAGCAGCCAAGATGGGCCAGGGGGAGCCAGGGGCACAGATACGCAGTATTTT.

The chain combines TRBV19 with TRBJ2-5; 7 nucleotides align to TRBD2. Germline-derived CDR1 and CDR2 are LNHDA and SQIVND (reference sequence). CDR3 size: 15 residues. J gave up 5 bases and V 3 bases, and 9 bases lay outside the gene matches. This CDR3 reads CASSIGTRGGETQYF. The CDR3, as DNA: TGTGCCAGTAGTATCGGTACGAGGGGAGGGGAGACCCAGTACTTC.

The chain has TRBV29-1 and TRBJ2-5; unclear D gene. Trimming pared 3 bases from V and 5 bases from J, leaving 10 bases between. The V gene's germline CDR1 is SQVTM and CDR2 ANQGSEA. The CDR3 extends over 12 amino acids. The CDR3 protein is CSVDGIGETQYF. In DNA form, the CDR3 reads TGCAGCGTTGATGGAATCGGGGAGACCCAGTACTTC. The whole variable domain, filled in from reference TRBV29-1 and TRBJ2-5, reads SAVISQKPSRDICQRGTSLTIQCQVDSQVTMMFWYRQQPGQSLTLIATANQGSEATYESGFVIDKFPISRPNLTFSTLTVSNMSPEDSSIYLCSVDGIGETQYFGPGTRLLVL.

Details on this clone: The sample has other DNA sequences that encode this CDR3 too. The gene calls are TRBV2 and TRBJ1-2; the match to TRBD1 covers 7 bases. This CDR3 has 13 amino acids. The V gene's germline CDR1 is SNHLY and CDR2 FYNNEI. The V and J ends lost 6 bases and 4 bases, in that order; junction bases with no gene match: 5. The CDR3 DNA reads TGTGCCAGCAGGGACGACAGGGCCTATGGCTACACCTTC. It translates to CASRDDRAYGYTF.

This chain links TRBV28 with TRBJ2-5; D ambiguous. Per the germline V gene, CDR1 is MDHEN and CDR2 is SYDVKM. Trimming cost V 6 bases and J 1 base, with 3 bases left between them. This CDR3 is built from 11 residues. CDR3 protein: CASSSQETQYF. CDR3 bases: TGTGCCAGCAGCTCCCAAGAGACCCAGTACTTC.

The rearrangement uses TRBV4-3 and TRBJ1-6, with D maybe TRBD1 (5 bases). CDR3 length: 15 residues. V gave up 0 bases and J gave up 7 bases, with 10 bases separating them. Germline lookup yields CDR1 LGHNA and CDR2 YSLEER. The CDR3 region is CASSQDRDGNSPLHF. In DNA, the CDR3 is TGCGCCAGCAGCCAAGACAGGGATGGAAATTCACCCCTCCACTTT.

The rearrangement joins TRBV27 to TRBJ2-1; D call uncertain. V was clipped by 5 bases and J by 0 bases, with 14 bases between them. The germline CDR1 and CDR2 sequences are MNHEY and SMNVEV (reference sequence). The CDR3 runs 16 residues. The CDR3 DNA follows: TGTGCCAGCAGTCCTCGCTCCGGGTCCTCCTACAATGAGCAGTTCTTC. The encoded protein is CASSPRSGSSYNEQFF.

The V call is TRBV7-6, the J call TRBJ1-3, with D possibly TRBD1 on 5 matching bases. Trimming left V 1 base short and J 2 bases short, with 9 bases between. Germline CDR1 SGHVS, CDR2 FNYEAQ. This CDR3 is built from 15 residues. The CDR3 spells CASSLDGTTGNTIYF. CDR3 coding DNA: TGTGCCAGCAGCTTAGACGGGACTACTGGAAACACCATATATTTT.

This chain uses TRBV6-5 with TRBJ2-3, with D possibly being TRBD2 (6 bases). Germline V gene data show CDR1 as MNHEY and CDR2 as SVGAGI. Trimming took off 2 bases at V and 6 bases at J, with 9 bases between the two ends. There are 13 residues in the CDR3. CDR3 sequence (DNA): TGTGCCAGCAGTTACGTTGCGGGGGATACGCAGTATTTT. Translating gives CASSYVAGDTQYF.

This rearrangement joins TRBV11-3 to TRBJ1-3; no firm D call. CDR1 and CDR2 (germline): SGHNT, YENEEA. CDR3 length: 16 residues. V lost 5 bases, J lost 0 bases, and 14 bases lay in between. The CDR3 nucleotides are TGTGCCAGCAGCCTCCCCGGGTCTGCCTCTGGAAACACCATATATTTT. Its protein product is CASSLPGSASGNTIYF.

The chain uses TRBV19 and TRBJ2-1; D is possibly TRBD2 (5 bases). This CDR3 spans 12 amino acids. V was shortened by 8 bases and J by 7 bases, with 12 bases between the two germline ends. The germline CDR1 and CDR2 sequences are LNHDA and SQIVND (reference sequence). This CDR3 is CASFSVQNEQFF. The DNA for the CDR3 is TGTGCCAGTTTTAGCGTCCAAAATGAGCAGTTCTTC.

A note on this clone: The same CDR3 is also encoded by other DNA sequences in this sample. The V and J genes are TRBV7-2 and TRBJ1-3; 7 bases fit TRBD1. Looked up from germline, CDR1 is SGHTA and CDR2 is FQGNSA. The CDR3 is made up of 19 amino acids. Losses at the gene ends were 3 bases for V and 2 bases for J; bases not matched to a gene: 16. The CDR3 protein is CASSLILNLAGGPGNTIYF. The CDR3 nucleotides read TGTGCCAGCAGCTTGATACTCAATCTTGCAGGGGGTCCTGGAAACACCATATATTTT.

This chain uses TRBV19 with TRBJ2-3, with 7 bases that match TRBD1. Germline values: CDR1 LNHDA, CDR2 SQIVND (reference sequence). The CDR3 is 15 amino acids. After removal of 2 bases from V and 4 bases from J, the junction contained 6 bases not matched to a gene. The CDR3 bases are TGTGCCAGTAGTATAAGGCAGGGGGACGCAGATACGCAGTATTTT. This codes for CASSIRQGDADTQYF.

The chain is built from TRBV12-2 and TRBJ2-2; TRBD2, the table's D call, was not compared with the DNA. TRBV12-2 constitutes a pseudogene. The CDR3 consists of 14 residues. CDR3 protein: CASRSNRGTGELFF. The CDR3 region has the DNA TGTGCAAGTCGCTCAAACCGGGGAACCGGGGAGCTGTTTTTT.

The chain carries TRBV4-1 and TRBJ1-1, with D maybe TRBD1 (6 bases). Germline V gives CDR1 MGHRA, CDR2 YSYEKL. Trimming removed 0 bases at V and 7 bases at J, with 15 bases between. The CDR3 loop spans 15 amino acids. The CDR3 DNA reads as TGCGCCAGCAGCCAAGACTGGGCAGGGGCTATTGAAGCTTTCTTT. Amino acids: CASSQDWAGAIEAFF.

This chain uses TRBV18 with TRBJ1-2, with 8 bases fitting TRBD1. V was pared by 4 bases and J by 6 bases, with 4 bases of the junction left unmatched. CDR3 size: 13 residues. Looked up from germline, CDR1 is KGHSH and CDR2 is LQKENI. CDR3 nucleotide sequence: TGTGCCAGCTCACAGGACAGGGTGCATGGCTACACCTTC. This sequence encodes CASSQDRVHGYTF.

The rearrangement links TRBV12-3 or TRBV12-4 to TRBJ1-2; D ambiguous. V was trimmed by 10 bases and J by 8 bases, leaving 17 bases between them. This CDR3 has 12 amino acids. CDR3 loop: CATLVEGGGYTF. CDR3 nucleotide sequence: TGTGCCACCCTAGTGGAGGGAGGAGGCTACACCTTC.

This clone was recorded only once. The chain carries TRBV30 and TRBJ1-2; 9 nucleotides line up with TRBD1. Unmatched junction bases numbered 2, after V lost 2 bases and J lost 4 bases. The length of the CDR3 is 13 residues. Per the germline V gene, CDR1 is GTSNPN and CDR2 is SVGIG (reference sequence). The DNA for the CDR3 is TGTGCCTGGAGTTCGACAGGGGGCTATGGCTACACCTTC. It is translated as CAWSSTGGYGYTF.

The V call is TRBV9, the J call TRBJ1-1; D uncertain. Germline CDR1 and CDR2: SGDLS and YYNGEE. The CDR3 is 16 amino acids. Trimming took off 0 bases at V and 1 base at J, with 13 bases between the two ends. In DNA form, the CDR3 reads TGTGCCAGCAGCGTAGACGACACACTCGGGAACACTGAAGCTTTCTTT. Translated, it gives CASSVDDTLGNTEAFF.